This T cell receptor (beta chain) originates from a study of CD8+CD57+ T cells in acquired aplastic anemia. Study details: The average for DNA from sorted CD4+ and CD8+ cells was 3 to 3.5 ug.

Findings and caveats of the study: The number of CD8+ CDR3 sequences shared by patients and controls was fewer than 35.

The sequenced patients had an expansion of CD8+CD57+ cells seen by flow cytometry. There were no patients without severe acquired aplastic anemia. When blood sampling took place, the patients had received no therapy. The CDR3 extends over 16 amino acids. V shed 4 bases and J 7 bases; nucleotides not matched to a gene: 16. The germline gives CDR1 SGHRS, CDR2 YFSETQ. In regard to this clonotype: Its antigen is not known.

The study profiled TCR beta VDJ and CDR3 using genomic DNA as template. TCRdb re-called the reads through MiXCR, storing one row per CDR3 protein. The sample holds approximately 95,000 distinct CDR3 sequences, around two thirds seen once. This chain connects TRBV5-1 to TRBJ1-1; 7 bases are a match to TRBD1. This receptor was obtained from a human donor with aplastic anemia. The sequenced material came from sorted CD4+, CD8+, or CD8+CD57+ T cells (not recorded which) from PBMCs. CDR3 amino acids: CASSPLLTGTSFEAFF. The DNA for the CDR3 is TGCGCCAGCAGCCCCCTACTGACAGGGACTAGCTTTGAAGCTTTCTTT.